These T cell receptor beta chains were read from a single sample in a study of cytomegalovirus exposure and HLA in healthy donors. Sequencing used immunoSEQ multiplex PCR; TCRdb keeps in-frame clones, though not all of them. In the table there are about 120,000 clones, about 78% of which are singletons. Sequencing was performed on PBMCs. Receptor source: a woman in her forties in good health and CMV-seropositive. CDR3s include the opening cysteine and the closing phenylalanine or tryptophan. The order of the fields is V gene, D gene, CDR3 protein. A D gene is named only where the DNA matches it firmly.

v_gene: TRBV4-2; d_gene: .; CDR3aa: CASSQEGGSFGNTIYF
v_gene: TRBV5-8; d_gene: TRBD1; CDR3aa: CASSLGTGGSFTEAFF
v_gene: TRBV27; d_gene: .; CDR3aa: CASSFGLAKNIQYF
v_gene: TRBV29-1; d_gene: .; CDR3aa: CSAGGGAGQPQHF
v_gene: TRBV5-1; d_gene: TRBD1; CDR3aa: CASSPGQGGELFF
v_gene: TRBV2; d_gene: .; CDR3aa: CASSRGFSGANVLTF
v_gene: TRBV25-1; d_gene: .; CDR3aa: CASSEFGDEQYF
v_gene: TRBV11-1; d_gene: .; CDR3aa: CASSSQGTEAFF
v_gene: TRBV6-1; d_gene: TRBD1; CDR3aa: CASTPDRVEAFF
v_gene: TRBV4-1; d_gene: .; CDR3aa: CASSLRLDGGDTFF
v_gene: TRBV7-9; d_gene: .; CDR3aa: CASSLSQKSNQPQHF
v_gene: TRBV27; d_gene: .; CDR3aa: CASSPNPGWGEDQPQHF
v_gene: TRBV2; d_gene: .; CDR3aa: CASSRGAATNEKLFF
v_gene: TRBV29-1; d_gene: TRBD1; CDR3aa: CSVSTGGLYGYTF
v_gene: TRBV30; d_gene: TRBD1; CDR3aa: CAWSVQGDQFF
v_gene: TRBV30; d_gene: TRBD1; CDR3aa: CAWRRKDRANGYTF
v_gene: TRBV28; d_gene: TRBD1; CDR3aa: CASTPRTGLTGANVLTF
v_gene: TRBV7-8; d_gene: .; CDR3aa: CASSLGQPTYGYTF
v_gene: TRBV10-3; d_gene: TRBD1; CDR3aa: CAISGTGDSPLHF
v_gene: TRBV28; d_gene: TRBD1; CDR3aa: CASSPGQTNEKLFF
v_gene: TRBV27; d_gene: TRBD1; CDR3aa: CASSPRTGRSGYTF
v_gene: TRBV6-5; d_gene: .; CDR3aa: CASIGGMGTEAFF
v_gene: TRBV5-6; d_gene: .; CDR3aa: CASTLRGGLNQPQHF
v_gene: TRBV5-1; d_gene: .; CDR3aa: CASSLGQAQDTIYF
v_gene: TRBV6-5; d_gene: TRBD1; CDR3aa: CASRIRDRQETQYF
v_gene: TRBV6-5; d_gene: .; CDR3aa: CASSYSGRGTDTQYF
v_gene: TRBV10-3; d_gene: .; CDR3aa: CATQGLVGELFF
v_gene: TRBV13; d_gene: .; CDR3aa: CASSLPNTEAFF
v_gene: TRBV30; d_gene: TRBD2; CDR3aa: CAWRLAFGEEQYF
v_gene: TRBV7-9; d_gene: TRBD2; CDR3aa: CASMGGTDTQYF
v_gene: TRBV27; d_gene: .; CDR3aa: CASLGLNYGYTF
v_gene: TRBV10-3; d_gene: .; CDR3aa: CAMGRTSSSYEQYF
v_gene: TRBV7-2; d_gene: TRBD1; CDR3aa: CASGGKNRGEKLFF
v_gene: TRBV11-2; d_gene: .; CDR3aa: CASSPLLSSGANVLTF
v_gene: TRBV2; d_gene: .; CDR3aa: CASSVRGGELFF
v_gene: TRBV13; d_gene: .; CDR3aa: CASSLGAPGTPPSYTQYF
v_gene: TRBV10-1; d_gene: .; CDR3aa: CASSESGGYEQYF
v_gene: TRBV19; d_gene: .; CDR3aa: CASTEGVGNTIYF
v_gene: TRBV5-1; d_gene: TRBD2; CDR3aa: CASSLAPGLAANEQFF